Listed below are T cell receptor beta chains from one sample, sequenced in a study of Ad26.COV2.S vaccination and SARS-CoV-2 variants. Clones were read by immunoSEQ multiplex PCR, and TCRdb kept only the in-frame ones, dropping some. The sample holds over 100,000 clones; around three quarters are singletons and the top ten take around 15%. This specimen consisted of peripheral blood, obtained after recovery from COVID-19. The receptors shown here come from a human donor who had recovered from COVID-19. CDR3s leave out the opening cysteine and the closing phenylalanine or tryptophan.

v_call | cdr3_aa
TRBV6-6 | ASSYSGGRGQPQH
TRBV14 | ASSPGHQETQY
TRBV7-9 | ASSSSGTYSYEQY
TRBV27 | ASSSRQGTNEKLF
TRBV7-2 | ASSQPDRPEQY
TRBV19 | ATTGLTSTDTQY
TRBV10-3 | AISETRTEPNTEAF
TRBV29-1 | SGSGSGETQY
TRBV6-5 | ASRLRTGLQPQH
TRBV12-3/TRBV12-4 | ASSKDRNTIY
TRBV3-1/TRBV3-2 | ASSPGHSGNTIY
TRBV7-7 | ASSLSDGDNEKLF
TRBV11-2 | ASSPDGWEDTEAF
TRBV14 | ASNFQPGYEQY
TRBV11-2 | ASSLVAAVVTEAF
TRBV5-1 | ASSLEPAGGAYEQY
TRBV19 | ASSIGPDTSTDTQY
TRBV2 | ASSESVSNQPQH
TRBV5-4 | ASSLDSNYGYT
TRBV6-5 | ASSTDGDPYNEQF
TRBV5-6 | ASSSGQRSYNEQF
TRBV19 | ASSPGANVLT
TRBV19 | ASRDSASGNTIY
TRBV7-6 | ASSSGGDEKLF
TRBV12-5 | ASGLVVGQAYQPQH
TRBV29-1 | SVEEGAGGPYEQY
TRBV6-5 | ASSSPRNVLT
TRBV2 | ASSRFSGSETQY
TRBV6-1 | ASSDYAGQGILEGELF
TRBV24-1 | ATSDFRTRVGRGELF
TRBV14 | ASSYHRDTEAF
TRBV15 | ATSRDSGKPHPGELF